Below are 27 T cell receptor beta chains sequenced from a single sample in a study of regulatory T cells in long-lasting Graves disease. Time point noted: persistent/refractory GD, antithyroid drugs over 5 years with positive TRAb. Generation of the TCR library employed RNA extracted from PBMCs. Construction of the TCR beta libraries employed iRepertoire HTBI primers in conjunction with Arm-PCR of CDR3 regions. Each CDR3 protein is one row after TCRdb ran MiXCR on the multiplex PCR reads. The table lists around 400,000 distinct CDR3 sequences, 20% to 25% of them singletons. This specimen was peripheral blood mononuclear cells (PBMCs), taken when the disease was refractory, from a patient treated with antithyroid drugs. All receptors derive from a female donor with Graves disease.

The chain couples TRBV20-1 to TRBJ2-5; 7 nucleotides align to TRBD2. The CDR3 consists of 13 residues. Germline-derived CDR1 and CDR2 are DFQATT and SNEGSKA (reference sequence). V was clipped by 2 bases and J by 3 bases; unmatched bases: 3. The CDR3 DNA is TGCAGTGCTAGATGGGGGGGTGAAGAGACCCAGTACTTC. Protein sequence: CSARWGGEETQYF.

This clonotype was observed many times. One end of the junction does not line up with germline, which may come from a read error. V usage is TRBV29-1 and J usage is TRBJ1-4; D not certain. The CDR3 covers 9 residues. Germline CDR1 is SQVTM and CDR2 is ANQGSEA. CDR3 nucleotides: TGCAACGTTGGTGGCAGTCTCCCTTTT. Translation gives CNVGGSLPF.

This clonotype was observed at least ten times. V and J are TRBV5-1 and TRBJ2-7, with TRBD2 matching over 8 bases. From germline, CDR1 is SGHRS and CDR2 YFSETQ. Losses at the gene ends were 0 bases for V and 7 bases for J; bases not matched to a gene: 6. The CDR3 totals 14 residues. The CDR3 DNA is TGCGCCAGCAGCTTGGCGGGAGGGAGTCTTGAGCAGTACTTC. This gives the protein CASSLAGGSLEQYF.

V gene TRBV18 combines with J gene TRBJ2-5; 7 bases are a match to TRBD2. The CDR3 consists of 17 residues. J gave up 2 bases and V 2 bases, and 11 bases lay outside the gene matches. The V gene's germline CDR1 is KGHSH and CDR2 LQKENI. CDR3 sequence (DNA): TGTGCCAGCTCACCATTCCGGAACGGGAGGCTACAAGAGACCCAGTACTTC. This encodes CASSPFRNGRLQETQYF.

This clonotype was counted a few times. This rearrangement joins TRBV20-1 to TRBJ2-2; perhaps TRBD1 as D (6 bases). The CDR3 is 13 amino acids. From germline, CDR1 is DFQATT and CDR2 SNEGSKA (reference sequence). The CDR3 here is CSTQAGATGELFF. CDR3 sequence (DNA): TGCAGCACACAGGCAGGGGCCACCGGGGAGCTGTTTTTT.

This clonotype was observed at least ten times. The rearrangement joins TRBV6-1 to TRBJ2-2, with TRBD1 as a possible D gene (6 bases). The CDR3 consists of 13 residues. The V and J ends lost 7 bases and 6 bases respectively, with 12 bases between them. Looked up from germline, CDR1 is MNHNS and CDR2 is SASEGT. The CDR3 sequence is CASILTGSGELFF. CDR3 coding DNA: TGTGCCAGCATCCTAACAGGGTCCGGGGAGCTGTTTTTT.

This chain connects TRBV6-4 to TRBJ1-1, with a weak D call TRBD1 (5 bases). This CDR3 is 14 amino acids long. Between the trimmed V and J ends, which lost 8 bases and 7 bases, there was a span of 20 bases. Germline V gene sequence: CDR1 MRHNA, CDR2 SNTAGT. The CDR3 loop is CASDLPQEILEAFF. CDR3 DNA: TGTGCCAGCGACCTCCCACAGGAAATACTTGAAGCTTTCTTT.

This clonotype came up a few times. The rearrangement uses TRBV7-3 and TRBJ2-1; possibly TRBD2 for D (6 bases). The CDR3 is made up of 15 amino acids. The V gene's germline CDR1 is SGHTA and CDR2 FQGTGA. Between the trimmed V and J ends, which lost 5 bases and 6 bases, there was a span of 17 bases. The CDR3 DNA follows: TGTGCCAGCAGCGCCCTCGGGGGAGCCACCAATGAGCAGTTCTTC. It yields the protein CASSALGGATNEQFF.

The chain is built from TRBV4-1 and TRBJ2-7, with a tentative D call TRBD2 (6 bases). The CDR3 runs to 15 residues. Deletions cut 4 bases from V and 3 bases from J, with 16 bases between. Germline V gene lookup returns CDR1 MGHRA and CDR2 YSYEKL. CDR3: CASSPSPGRDYEQYF. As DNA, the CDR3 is TGCGCCAGCAGCCCCTCACCAGGGCGGGACTACGAGCAGTACTTC.

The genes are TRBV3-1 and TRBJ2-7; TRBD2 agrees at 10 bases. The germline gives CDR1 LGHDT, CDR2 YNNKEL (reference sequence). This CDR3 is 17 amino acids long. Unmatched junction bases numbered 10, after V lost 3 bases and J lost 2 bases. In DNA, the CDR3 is TGTGCCAGCAGCCACTCTCTGATAGCGGGAGGTGCCTACGAGCAGTACTTC. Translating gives CASSHSLIAGGAYEQYF.

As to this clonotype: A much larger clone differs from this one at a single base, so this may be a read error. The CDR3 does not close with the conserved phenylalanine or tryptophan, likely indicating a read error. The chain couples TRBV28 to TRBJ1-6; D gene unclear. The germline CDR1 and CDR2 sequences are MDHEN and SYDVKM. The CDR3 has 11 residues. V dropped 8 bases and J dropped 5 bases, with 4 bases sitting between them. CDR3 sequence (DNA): TGTGCCAGCGGGGATAATTCACCCCTCCACCTT. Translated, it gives CASGDNSPLHL.

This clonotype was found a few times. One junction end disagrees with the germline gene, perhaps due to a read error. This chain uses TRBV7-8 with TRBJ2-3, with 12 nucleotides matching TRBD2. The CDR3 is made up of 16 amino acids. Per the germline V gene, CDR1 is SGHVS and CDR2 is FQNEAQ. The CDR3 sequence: CASSHVTSGSKDTQYF. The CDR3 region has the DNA TGTGCCAGCAGCCACGTGACTAGCGGGAGCAAAGATACGCAGTATTTT.

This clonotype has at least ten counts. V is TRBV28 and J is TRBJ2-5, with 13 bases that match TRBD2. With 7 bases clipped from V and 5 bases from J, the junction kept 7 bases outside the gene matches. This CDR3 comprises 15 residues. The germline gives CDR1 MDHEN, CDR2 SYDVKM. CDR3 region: CASNFGLAGVETQYF. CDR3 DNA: TGTGCCAGCAACTTTGGACTAGCGGGAGTTGAGACCCAGTACTTC.

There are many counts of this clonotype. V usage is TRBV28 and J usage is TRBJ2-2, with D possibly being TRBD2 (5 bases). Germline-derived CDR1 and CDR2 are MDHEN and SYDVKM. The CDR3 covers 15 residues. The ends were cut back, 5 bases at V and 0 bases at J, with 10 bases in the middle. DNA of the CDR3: TGTGCCAGCAGTATTGGCGGGCCGAACACCGGGGAGCTGTTTTTT. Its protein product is CASSIGGPNTGELFF.

Here the CDR3 reads CASSLWWQSSSYEQYF. In nucleotides, the CDR3 is TGTGCCAGCAGTTTATGGTGGCAGTCATCGTCCTACGAGCAGTACTTC. The chain is built from TRBV27 and TRBJ2-7; unclear D gene. The CDR3 has 16 amino acids. Trimming left V 1 base short and J 1 base short, with 14 bases between. Germline V gives CDR1 MNHEY, CDR2 SMNVEV (reference sequence).

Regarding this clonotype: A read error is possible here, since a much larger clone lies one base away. DNA of the CDR3: TGTGTCATCAGTAATACAGGGGACACTGAAGCTTTCTTT. This translates into CVISNTGDTEAFF. The chain uses TRBV10-3 and TRBJ1-1; 7 bases map to TRBD1. Germline CDR1 reads ENHRY; CDR2 reads SYGVKD. The CDR3 length is 13 residues.

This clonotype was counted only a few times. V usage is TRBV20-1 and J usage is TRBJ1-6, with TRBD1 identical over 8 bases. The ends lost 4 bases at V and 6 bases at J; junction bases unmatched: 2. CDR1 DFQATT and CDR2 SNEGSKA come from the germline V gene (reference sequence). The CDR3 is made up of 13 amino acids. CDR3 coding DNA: TGCAGTGCTACAGACAGGGGTAATTCACCCCTCCACTTT. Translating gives CSATDRGNSPLHF.

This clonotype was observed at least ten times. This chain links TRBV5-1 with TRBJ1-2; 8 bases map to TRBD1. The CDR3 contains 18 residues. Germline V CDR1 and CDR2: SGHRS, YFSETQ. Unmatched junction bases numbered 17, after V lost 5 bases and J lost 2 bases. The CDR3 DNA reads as TGCGCCAGCAGGGCAACGGGGACAGGAGATTCCCTGAACTATGGCTACACCTTC. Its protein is CASRATGTGDSLNYGYTF.

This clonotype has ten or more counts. In DNA, the CDR3 is TGTGCCAGTAAAACCAGCGAGTACACTGAAGCTTTCTTT. Protein product: CASKTSEYTEAFF. The gene calls are TRBV19 and TRBJ1-1; D unclear. Trimming took 7 bases from V and 3 from J, leaving 12 bases between them. The germline gives CDR1 LNHDA, CDR2 SQIVND (reference sequence). This CDR3 comprises 13 residues.

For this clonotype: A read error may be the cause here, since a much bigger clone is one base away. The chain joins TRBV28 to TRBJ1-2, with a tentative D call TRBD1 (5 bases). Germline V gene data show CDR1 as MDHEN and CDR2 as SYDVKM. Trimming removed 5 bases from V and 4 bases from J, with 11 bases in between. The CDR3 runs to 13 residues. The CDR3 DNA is TGTGCCAGCAGTGTCGGGACCTTCTATGGCTACACCTTC. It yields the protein CASSVGTFYGYTF.

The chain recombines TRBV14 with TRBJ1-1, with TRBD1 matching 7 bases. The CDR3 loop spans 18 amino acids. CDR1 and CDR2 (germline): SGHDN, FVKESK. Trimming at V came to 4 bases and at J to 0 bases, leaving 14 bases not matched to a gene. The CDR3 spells CASSPGMLRDSMNTEAFF. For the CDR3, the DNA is TGTGCCAGCAGCCCGGGAATGCTCCGGGACAGCATGAACACTGAAGCTTTCTTT.

CDR3 coding DNA: TGCGCCAGCAGCAGGGGACAGGGGATGGAGACCCAGTACTTC. Its translation is CASSRGQGMETQYF. The chain links TRBV5-1 to TRBJ2-5, with 10 bases aligning to TRBD1. V was clipped by 4 bases and J by 5 bases; unmatched bases: 5. Germline CDR1 and CDR2: SGHRS and YFSETQ. CDR3 length: 14 residues.

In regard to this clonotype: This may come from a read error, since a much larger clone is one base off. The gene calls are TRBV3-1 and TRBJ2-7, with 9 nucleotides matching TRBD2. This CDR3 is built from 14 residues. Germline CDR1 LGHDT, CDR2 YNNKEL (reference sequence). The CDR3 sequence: CASSPRTSVYERYF. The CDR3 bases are TGTGCCAGCAGCCCCAGGACTAGCGTCTACGAGCGGTACTTC.

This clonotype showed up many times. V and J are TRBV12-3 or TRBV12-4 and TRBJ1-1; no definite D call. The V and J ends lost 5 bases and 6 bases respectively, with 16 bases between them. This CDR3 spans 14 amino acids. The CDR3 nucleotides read TGTGCCAGCAGTCCCGAGAGAAAGGGAGCTGAAGCTTTCTTT. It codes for CASSPERKGAEAFF.

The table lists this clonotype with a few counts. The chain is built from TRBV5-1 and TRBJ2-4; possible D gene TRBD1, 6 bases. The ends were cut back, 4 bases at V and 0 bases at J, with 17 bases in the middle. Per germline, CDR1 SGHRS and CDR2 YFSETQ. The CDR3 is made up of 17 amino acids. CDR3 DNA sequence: TGCGCCAGCAGCGGGCCGGGACACCAACTAGCCAAAAACATTCAGTACTTC. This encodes CASSGPGHQLAKNIQYF.

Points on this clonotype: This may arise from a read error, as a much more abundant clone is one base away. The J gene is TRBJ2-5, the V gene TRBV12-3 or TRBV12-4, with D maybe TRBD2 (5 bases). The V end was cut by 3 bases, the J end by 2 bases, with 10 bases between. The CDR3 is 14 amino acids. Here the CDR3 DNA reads TGTGCCAGCAGTTTTGAGCCGGGACAAGAGACCCAGTACTTC. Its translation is CASSFEPGQETQYF.

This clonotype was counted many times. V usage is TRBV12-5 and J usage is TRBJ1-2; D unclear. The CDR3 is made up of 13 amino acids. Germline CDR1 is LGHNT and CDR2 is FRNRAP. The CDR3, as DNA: TGTGACTCCCTAGGGTCCTCCTACTATGGCTACACCTTC. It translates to CDSLGSSYYGYTF.